This TCR beta chain was captured by sequencing in a study of cytomegalovirus exposure and HLA in healthy donors (dated by TCRdb to about 2017). With respect to the entire study: An earlier analysis of a few hundred of the donors reported 250 to 350 Gb of sequence data and 117 million unique TCR beta sequences obtained from about 200 million T cells. A later genetic analysis took genome-wide SNP genotypes for about three fifths of the 666 donors and used that subset as a discovery cohort. An early release covering around 630 HLA-typed donors comprised approximately 300 gigabases of sequencing data and around 80 million unique TCR sequences. High-throughput TCR immunosequencing, statistical association of individual TCRs with disease status, and machine learning were combined to predict cytomegalovirus infection status. Rather than using new phenotypic data, the later analysis identified candidate immune exposures from TCR beta sequences and from how often those sequences occurred across donors. A later analysis re-examined previously published TCR beta repertoires from just over 650 donors and added high-resolution HLA genotyping to investigate patterns of TCR occurrence. Donor age, sex, ethnicity and CMV serostatus were compiled alongside the repertoire data. Of the approximately 370 genotyped donors, approximately 80% were placed in the genetic ancestry cluster associated with self-reported Caucasian donors. Every discovery cohort repertoire had been produced on one sequencing platform. Typing coverage differed by locus: A, B, C, DRB1 and DQB1 were typed in roughly 620-630 donors, DQA1 in about 560, DPA1 in 600 to 610, and DPB1 in 450 to 490. HLA typing included class I and class II loci at four-digit resolution. The study aimed to test whether cataloging public T cell receptors could reveal signatures of past pathogen exposure. An earlier analysis of around 640 of the donors used high-throughput TCR beta sequencing to judge whether each TCR beta V gene segment behaved as functional or pseudogenic. A separate validation cohort of 100 to 150 different subjects was used in addition to the roughly 670-subject first cohort. About five DR-DQ haplotypes were treated as single units for association and clustering because of strong linkage in the cohort. The T cell repertoires of some 700 subjects were profiled by immunosequencing and related to cytomegalovirus serostatus. Across 398 genotyped donors of the cohort, an average of approximately 240,000 unique TCR beta nucleotide sequences per donor were sequenced, and 15% to 20% of those sequences were non-productive.

From cysteine to phenylalanine, the CDR3 is 15 amino acids long. Of the read, only the CDR3 DNA is kept; its 45 bases are in frame from base 1. Sequences SGHKS (CDR1) and YYEKEE (CDR2) are obtained from the germline V gene (reference sequence). The V and J ends are trimmed by 4 bases and 6 bases, leaving 18 bases between them. The cohort comprised several hundred healthy bone marrow donors. At the time of sampling, all cohort members were nominally healthy, though unrecorded immune exposures were likely present. The donor was CMV seropositive and belonged to the group of about 290 seropositive cohort members. Every donor gave a peripheral blood sample, and the peripheral blood mononuclear cells from that sample were used for TCR beta sequencing. The Qiagen DNeasy Blood Extraction Kit was used to extract genomic DNA from the blood cell samples. Broad study findings and their caveats: The earlier analysis of nearly 600 of the donors excluded roughly 16 rarely observed V segments, including chromosome 9 orphons, because counts were too low. According to a later analysis, parvovirus B19, influenza, CMV and Epstein-Barr virus appeared linked to several top co-occurrence clusters. Compared with the 666-donor mean, donors in an Asian-associated ancestry cluster had fewer N-insertions in productive TCRs, according to a later genetic analysis. Specific HLA alleles were associated with 15,000 to 20,000 TCR beta sequences at a false discovery rate of 0.05 in a later analysis. A later analysis found that HLA-associated TCR beta chains were more clonally expanded and had lower generation probabilities than equally common non-associated chains. Most TCR sequences were seen in very few donors, while some public TCRs were found in many individuals. For the cohort, immune exposure information was limited to CMV serostatus. The authors suggested that the approach could potentially be generalized to other disease states and immunological phenotypes. When HLA alleles, especially DR and DQ, strongly co-occurred, TCR associations were difficult to assign to individual alleles. In a later analysis, most CMV-associated TCR beta chains were found to appear HLA-restricted, with HLA associations seemingly driven largely by CMV exposure. A further reported finding was that TCR beta sequences accurately predicted the HLA-A and HLA-B alleles for most subjects in the first cohort. The classifier was reported to diagnose cytomegalovirus status with high specificity and sensitivity in both the original and validation cohorts. Some IMGT-functional V segments, including TRBV6-2 and TRBV6-3, could not be distinguished by the 87-base-pair reads and were therefore excluded. A later genetic analysis associated a missense DCLRE1C variant with V-gene and J-gene trimming of TCR beta chains, and an independent cohort replicated the association. Because HLA typing was unavailable for some donors at each locus, only the typed subset was used in association tests. In the study, 150 to 200 TCR beta chains were listed as associated with cytomegalovirus. An earlier analysis of approximately 600 of the donors showed that most TCR beta V segments appeared in productive rearrangements either about 90% or about 30% of the time, which broadly matched IMGT annotations. A cluster of highly shared sequence variants was judged likely to represent a technical artifact of the sequencing pipeline. Correlated functional status among segregating V segments might reflect linkage disequilibrium, but an unknown experimental factor could not be ruled out. Only TCR beta chains were sequenced in this cohort, and the absence of alpha or paired-chain data limited detectable features. The presence/absence analyses assumed that sequencing depth was roughly uniform across donors, and that assumption may not be true. According to a later analysis, TCR association rates differed among HLA loci, with DRB1 alleles showing the most associated TCRs and HLA-C alleles showing the fewest. In vitro tests confirmed that a few of the cytomegalovirus-associated TCR beta chains recognize cytomegalovirus antigens.

The method was the immunoSEQ multiplex PCR assay. For the multiplex PCR, a mixture combining 60 forward primers for TCR Vbeta segments and 13 reverse primers for TCR Jbeta segments was used. Amplification of the CDR3 region of rearranged TCR beta genes was performed with a multiplex PCR assay on genomic DNA. Amplified TCR beta libraries were sequenced as 87-base-pair reads on the Illumina HiSeq System. The source study handled its data this way. Across the 666 repertoires, a later analysis counted some 80 million unique TCR beta chains, some 11 million of which were shared by at least two donors. To remove PCR and sequencing errors, raw reads were error-corrected and collapsed into unique sequences using a nearest-neighbor algorithm that merged closely related sequences. V, D and J gene segments were assigned by aligning CDR3 sequences to IMGT reference sequences. Each retained sequence needed at least a six-nucleotide match to both a V gene segment and a J gene segment. Rearrangements were called productive when the CDR3 lacked stop codons and stayed in frame with V and J; all others were non-productive. CDR3 was defined by IMGT convention, running from the second conserved V-encoded cysteine to the conserved J-encoded phenylalanine. The earlier analysis of some 550 of the donors excluded any sequence lacking an unambiguous match to a single V gene segment. An earlier analysis of 587 of the donors called V segments functional above 56.7% productive rearrangements and segregating when the between-donor standard deviation exceeded 5%. A statistical classification framework was built to diagnose cytomegalovirus status from the catalog of TCR beta chain sequences. V and J gene assignment, in a later analysis, came from comparing TCR nucleotide sequences with IMGT/GENE-DB human TR gene sequences. A later analysis assigned CDR3 sequences and most-parsimonious VDJ recombination scenarios with the TCRdist pipeline. In a later analysis, each TCR beta chain was defined by its CDR3 amino acid sequence together with its V-gene family, and reads lacking a unique V-gene family were excluded. As a way to deal with suspected cross-contamination and a sequencing artifact, a later analysis dropped 450 to 700 nucleotide sequences that were highly shared and had low generation probability. In a later analysis, a clonal expansion index for each public chain was calculated from normalized within-repertoire ranks of inferred template counts. In a later analysis, generation probabilities were computed with a VDJ recombination model fitted to out-of-frame rearrangements, and the resulting probabilities were checked against IGoR. Hypergeometric tests were used in a later analysis to score TCR-TCR, TCR-HLA and TCR-CMV co-occurrence, with a repertoire-size bias correction applied to the TCR pairs. In a later analysis, false discovery rates were estimated by permuting HLA or CMV assignments 20 times. A later analysis grouped co-occurring TCRs with DBSCAN, adding TCRdist sequence similarity when clustering within HLA-allele-positive subsets. For co-occurrence clustering, repertoires with fewer than 30,000 or more than 120,000 public chains were excluded, along with a handful of repertoires with anomalous nucleotide sharing. TCRdb retrieved this table from immuneACCESS and kept in-frame rearrangements only. Not all clones are present; in checked studies, unresolved V genes account for under half, and no reason is known for the remainder. D and trimming come from the DNA, and the V and J calls and clone size come from that table. The sample profile shows approximately 100,000 clones; 79% of them were found once. The ten largest clonotypes hold 4.1% of the sample.

As concerns this clone: Its antigen is not yet known. The sample holds no much larger clone one base away, and base qualities are not on file.

The chain was built from TRBV5-5 and TRBJ2-3; TRBD2 is possibly the D segment (6 matching bases). The sequence was obtained from a female donor in good health and CMV-seropositive. Sequencing was done on a sample of PBMCs. For the CDR3, the sequence is CASSAGRTSTDTQYF. In nucleotide form, the sequence is TGTGCCAGCAGCGCGGGACGGACCTCGACGGATACGCAGTATTTT.